This TCR beta chain originates from a study of T cell repertoires in cytomegalovirus infection. At least ten counts were recorded for this clonotype. The CDR3 loop spans 16 amino acids. Between the trimmed V and J ends, which lost 5 bases and 2 bases, there was a span of 16 bases. The germline V gene has CDR1 MNHNS and CDR2 SASEGT. MiXCR, applied by TCRdb to the reads, yields one record per CDR3 protein. The sample yields 250,000 to 300,000 distinct CDR3 sequences, approximately 15% seen once. The sequence was obtained from a human donor in good health (CMV status not recorded). Some clones in this sample may be carry-over from other donors' samples. This chain uses TRBV6-1 with TRBJ1-5; TRBD1 is a possible D gene (5 bases). Material: CD8+ T cells from PBMCs. The CDR3 region is CASSILAGGGNQPQHF. The CDR3 bases are TGTGCCAGCAGTATCCTAGCGGGAGGGGGCAATCAGCCCCAGCATTTT.